The TCR beta chain described here comes from a study of T cell repertoires in cytomegalovirus infection. Overall study context: HLA-B-restricted CMV epitopes that are well studied were used alongside recently identified HLA-C-restricted ones. Signatures in public TCR beta sequences pointed to both CMV infection and matching HLA type.

CDR1 MDHEN and CDR2 SYDVKM come from the germline V gene. V was cut by 7 bases and J by 2 bases, with 17 bases left in between. The CDR3 has 16 amino acids. This clonotype was observed a handful of times. Its matching antigen is unknown. TCRdb re-called the reads with MiXCR, one entry per CDR3 protein. The sample lists hundreds of thousands of distinct CDR3 sequences; about two fifths were seen once. Study-wide results and caveats: The response measured ex vivo was dominated by TCR beta clonotypes (HLA-C-restricted and CMV-specific). Cumulative frequency of public TCR beta families picked out carriers of CMV plus the relevant HLA.

This sequence was found in a human donor in good health (CMV status not recorded). Some clones in this sample may be carry-over from other donors' samples. The chain is built from TRBV28 and TRBJ2-2; D remains unclear. Sequenced here: cultured PBMCs, sampled from culture after CMV antigen stimulation. CDR3 region: CASIRDWQRNTGELFF. Here the CDR3 DNA reads TGTGCCAGCATCCGAGACTGGCAGAGAAACACCGGGGAGCTGTTTTTT.